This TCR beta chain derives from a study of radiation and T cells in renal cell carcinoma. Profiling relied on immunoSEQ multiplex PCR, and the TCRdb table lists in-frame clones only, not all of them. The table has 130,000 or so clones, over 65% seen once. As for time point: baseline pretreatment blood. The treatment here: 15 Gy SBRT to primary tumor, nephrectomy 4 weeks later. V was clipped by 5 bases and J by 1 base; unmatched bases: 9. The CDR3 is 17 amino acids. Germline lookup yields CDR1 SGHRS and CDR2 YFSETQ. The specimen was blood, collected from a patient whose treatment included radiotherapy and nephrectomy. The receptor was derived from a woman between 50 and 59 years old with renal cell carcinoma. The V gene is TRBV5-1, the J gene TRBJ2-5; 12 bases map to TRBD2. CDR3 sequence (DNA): TGCGCCAGCAGTTTCTCGGGACTAGCGGGTTCCCAAGAGACCCAGTACTTC. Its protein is CASSFSGLAGSQETQYF. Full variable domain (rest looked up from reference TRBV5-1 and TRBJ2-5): KAGVTQTPRYLIKTRGQQVTLSCSPISGHRSVSWYQQTPGQGLQFLFEYFSETQRNKGNFPGRFSGRQFSNSRSEMNVSTLELGDSALYLCASSFSGLAGSQETQYFGPGTRLLVL.